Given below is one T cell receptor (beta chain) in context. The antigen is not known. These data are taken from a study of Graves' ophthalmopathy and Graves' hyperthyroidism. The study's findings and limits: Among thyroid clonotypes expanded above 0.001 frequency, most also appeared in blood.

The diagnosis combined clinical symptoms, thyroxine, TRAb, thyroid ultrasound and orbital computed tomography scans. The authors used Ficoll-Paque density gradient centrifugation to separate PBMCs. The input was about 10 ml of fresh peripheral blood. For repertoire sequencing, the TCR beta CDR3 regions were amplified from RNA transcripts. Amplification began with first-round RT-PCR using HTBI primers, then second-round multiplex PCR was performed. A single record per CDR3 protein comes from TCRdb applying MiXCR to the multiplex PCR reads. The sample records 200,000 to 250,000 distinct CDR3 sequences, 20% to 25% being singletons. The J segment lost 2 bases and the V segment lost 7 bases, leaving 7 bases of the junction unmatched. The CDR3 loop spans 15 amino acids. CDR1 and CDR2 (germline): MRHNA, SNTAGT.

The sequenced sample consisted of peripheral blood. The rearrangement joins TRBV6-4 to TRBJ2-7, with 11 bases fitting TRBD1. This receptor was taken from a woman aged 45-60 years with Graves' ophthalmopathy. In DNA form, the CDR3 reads TGTGCCAGCACCGATCCGGGACAGGGGGCCTACGAGCAGTACTTC. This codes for CASTDPGQGAYEQYF.